These T cell receptor beta chains were read from a single sample in a study of blood T cells in healthy people across ages. From the 5' RACE reads, TCRdb called clonotypes with MiXCR, one entry per CDR3 protein. The table records over a million distinct CDR3 sequences, 25% of them present only once. The same data also contributed to another study, on T cells of mothers and their children.

The specimen sequenced was blood. Receptors were obtained from a girl aged 2 to 10 in good health. CDR3s include the opening cysteine and the closing phenylalanine or tryptophan. A D gene is named only where the DNA matches it firmly. Part of the rows lack a size; the others show once, few, many or a class for expanded clones.

cdr3_aa: CASSFDRSNEKLFF; cdr3_nt: TGTGCCAGCAGTTTCGACAGGAGTAATGAAAAACTGTTTTTT; v_call: TRBV6-5; clone_size: once; d_call: .; j_call: TRBJ1-4
cdr3_aa: CASSLLGRTTSGLAKNIQYF; cdr3_nt: TGTGCCAGCAGTTTACTAGGACGCACGACTAGCGGGCTAGCCAAAAACATTCAGTACTTC; v_call: TRBV27; clone_size: .; d_call: TRBD2; j_call: TRBJ2-4
cdr3_aa: CAAAHPSTGELFF; cdr3_nt: TGTGCCGCAGCCCACCCATCCACCGGGGAGCTGTTTTTT; v_call: TRBV28; clone_size: few; d_call: .; j_call: TRBJ2-2
cdr3_aa: CASSPGALSLTDPTDTQYF; cdr3_nt: TGTGCCAGCAGTCCGGGGGCACTGAGCTTAACCGACCCGACAGATACGCAGTATTTT; v_call: TRBV28; clone_size: few; d_call: .; j_call: TRBJ2-3
cdr3_aa: CASSPQTSGGWSVETQYF; cdr3_nt: TGCGCCAGCAGCCCCCAGACTAGCGGGGGGTGGTCTGTAGAGACCCAGTACTTC; v_call: TRBV5-1; clone_size: few; d_call: TRBD2; j_call: TRBJ2-5
cdr3_aa: CASSYGTEIYGYTF; cdr3_nt: TGTGCCAGCAGTTATGGGACGGAAATATATGGCTACACCTTC; v_call: TRBV6-5; clone_size: .; d_call: .; j_call: TRBJ1-2
cdr3_aa: CASSQVGTAVSDTQYF; cdr3_nt: TGCGCCAGCAGCCAAGTGGGGACTGCTGTATCAGATACGCAGTATTTT; v_call: TRBV4-1; clone_size: .; d_call: .; j_call: TRBJ2-3
cdr3_aa: CASSFWRGGETQYF; cdr3_nt: TGTGCCAGCAGCTTTTGGCGGGGGGGCGAGACCCAGTACTTC; v_call: TRBV7-2; clone_size: few; d_call: TRBD2; j_call: TRBJ2-5
cdr3_aa: CASSHEGPDEKLFF; cdr3_nt: TGCGCCAGCAGCCACGAGGGGCCTGATGAAAAACTGTTTTTT; v_call: TRBV4-1; clone_size: .; d_call: .; j_call: TRBJ1-4
cdr3_aa: CASSFPLKPYEQYF; cdr3_nt: TGTGCCAGCAGCTTTCCCCTGAAGCCCTACGAGCAGTACTTC; v_call: TRBV7-9; clone_size: few; d_call: .; j_call: TRBJ2-7
cdr3_aa: CASSLTGLAGGTHEQFF; cdr3_nt: TGTGCCAGCAGCCTCACCGGACTAGCGGGAGGGACCCATGAGCAGTTCTTC; v_call: TRBV7-3; clone_size: few; d_call: TRBD2; j_call: TRBJ2-1
cdr3_aa: CASSEVGTWGYTEAFF; cdr3_nt: TGTGCCAGCAGTGAAGTTGGTACTTGGGGTTACACTGAAGCTTTCTTT; v_call: TRBV6-1; clone_size: .; d_call: .; j_call: TRBJ1-1
cdr3_aa: CASGSPGQGKNIQYF; cdr3_nt: TGTGCCAGCGGTAGTCCGGGACAGGGGAAAAACATTCAGTACTTC; v_call: TRBV6-2/TRBV6-3; clone_size: few; d_call: TRBD1; j_call: TRBJ2-4
cdr3_aa: CATSDLGTRGRGQFF; cdr3_nt: TGTGCCACCAGTGATTTGGGGACTCGAGGGAGGGGGCAGTTCTTC; v_call: TRBV24-1; clone_size: .; d_call: TRBD2; j_call: TRBJ2-1
cdr3_aa: CASSQEVLYGRQGGTEAFF; cdr3_nt: TGTGCCAGCAGCCAAGAAGTTCTGTATGGCAGGCAGGGAGGGACTGAAGCTTTCTTT; v_call: TRBV3-1; clone_size: few; d_call: .; j_call: TRBJ1-1
cdr3_aa: CASSGASPRSLAKNIQYF; cdr3_nt: TGTGCCAGCAGTGGGGCTTCCCCGCGCTCGTTAGCCAAAAACATTCAGTACTTC; v_call: TRBV25-1; clone_size: few; d_call: .; j_call: TRBJ2-4
cdr3_aa: CSARGQDQTENYGYTF; cdr3_nt: TGCAGTGCTAGGGGACAGGATCAAACCGAAAACTATGGCTACACCTTC; v_call: TRBV20-1; clone_size: .; d_call: TRBD1; j_call: TRBJ1-2
cdr3_aa: CASSPKRSSRVAKNIQYF; cdr3_nt: TGTGCCAGCAGCCCAAAGCGATCAAGCCGAGTAGCCAAAAACATTCAGTACTTC; v_call: TRBV3-1; clone_size: few; d_call: .; j_call: TRBJ2-4
cdr3_aa: CASRTEGLEKLFF; cdr3_nt: TGTGCCAGCAGGACCGAGGGACTTGAAAAACTGTTTTTT; v_call: TRBV11-3; clone_size: .; d_call: .; j_call: TRBJ1-4
cdr3_aa: CASSLYASQPQHF; cdr3_nt: TGTGCCAGCAGCTTGTATGCCAGCCAGCCCCAGCATTTT; v_call: TRBV5-5; clone_size: .; d_call: .; j_call: TRBJ1-5
cdr3_aa: CASCLSGTEAFF; cdr3_nt: TGTGCCAGCTGCCTCTCGGGCACTGAAGCTTTCTTT; v_call: TRBV28; clone_size: few; d_call: .; j_call: TRBJ1-1
cdr3_aa: CATSRAANEKLFF; cdr3_nt: TGTGCCACCAGCAGAGCCGCCAATGAAAAACTGTTTTTT; v_call: TRBV15; clone_size: .; d_call: .; j_call: TRBJ1-4
cdr3_aa: CASSQDYGGYSYNEQFF; cdr3_nt: TGTGCCAGCAGCCAAGATTACGGGGGCTACTCCTACAATGAGCAGTTCTTC; v_call: TRBV3-1; clone_size: .; d_call: .; j_call: TRBJ2-1
cdr3_aa: CASSIGLLRAQPQHF; cdr3_nt: TGTGCCAGCAGTATTGGACTTCTGAGGGCTCAGCCCCAGCATTTT; v_call: TRBV2; clone_size: .; d_call: .; j_call: TRBJ1-5
cdr3_aa: CASSLAGLDSYTF; cdr3_nt: TGCGCCAGCAGCTTGGCGGGCCTTGACAGCTACACCTTC; v_call: TRBV5-1; clone_size: few; d_call: .; j_call: TRBJ1-2
cdr3_aa: CAISATGTSGITGYNEQFF; cdr3_nt: TGTGCCATCAGTGCTACCGGGACTAGCGGGATAACGGGGTACAATGAGCAGTTCTTC; v_call: TRBV10-3; clone_size: .; d_call: TRBD2; j_call: TRBJ2-1
cdr3_aa: CASSRTLGSHDTQYF; cdr3_nt: TGTGCCAGCAGCCGAACACTAGGGAGCCATGATACGCAGTATTTT; v_call: TRBV7-2; clone_size: few; d_call: .; j_call: TRBJ2-3
cdr3_aa: CASRRTGENNEQFF; cdr3_nt: TGTGCCAGTAGGAGGACAGGGGAAAACAATGAGCAGTTCTTC; v_call: TRBV19; clone_size: .; d_call: TRBD1; j_call: TRBJ2-1
cdr3_aa: CASSFGSGYEAFF; cdr3_nt: TGTGCCAGCAGTTTCGGGAGCGGATATGAAGCTTTCTTT; v_call: TRBV12-3/TRBV12-4; clone_size: once; d_call: .; j_call: TRBJ1-1
cdr3_aa: CSVDAGDEETQYF; cdr3_nt: TGCAGCGTTGATGCGGGGGATGAAGAGACCCAGTACTTC; v_call: TRBV29-1; clone_size: few; d_call: TRBD2; j_call: TRBJ2-5
cdr3_aa: CASSSKAGHSYNEQFF; cdr3_nt: TGTGCCAGCAGCTCAAAAGCGGGCCACTCCTACAATGAGCAGTTCTTC; v_call: TRBV7-3; clone_size: few; d_call: .; j_call: TRBJ2-1
cdr3_aa: CASIPRGAETYEQYF; cdr3_nt: TGTGCCAGCATCCCGAGAGGGGCGGAGACCTACGAGCAGTACTTC; v_call: TRBV2; clone_size: .; d_call: .; j_call: TRBJ2-7
cdr3_aa: CASSWPGPAADTQYF; cdr3_nt: TGTGCCAGCAGCTGGCCGGGACCAGCGGCAGATACGCAGTATTTT; v_call: TRBV7-9; clone_size: .; d_call: .; j_call: TRBJ2-3
cdr3_aa: CAILDRGFTDTQYF; cdr3_nt: TGTGCCATCCTCGACAGGGGGTTCACAGATACGCAGTATTTT; v_call: TRBV10-3; clone_size: few; d_call: TRBD1; j_call: TRBJ2-3
cdr3_aa: CAERGQGTPGNTIYF; cdr3_nt: TGTGCCGAAAGGGGCCAGGGGACCCCTGGAAACACCATATATTTT; v_call: TRBV7-9; clone_size: once; d_call: .; j_call: TRBJ1-3
cdr3_aa: CSGQATNSYEQYF; cdr3_nt: TGCAGCGGACAGGCGACAAACTCCTACGAGCAGTACTTC; v_call: TRBV29-1; clone_size: .; d_call: .; j_call: TRBJ2-7
cdr3_aa: CSVKTHRDTGELFF; cdr3_nt: TGCAGCGTCAAAACCCACAGGGACACCGGGGAGCTGTTTTTT; v_call: TRBV29-1; clone_size: few; d_call: .; j_call: TRBJ2-2
cdr3_aa: CASSPPGGDYGYTF; cdr3_nt: TGTGCCAGCAGCCCCCCGGGAGGAGACTATGGCTACACCTTC; v_call: TRBV7-3; clone_size: .; d_call: .; j_call: TRBJ1-2
cdr3_aa: CATSRDRGGSITEAFF; cdr3_nt: TGTGCCACCAGCAGAGATCGGGGCGGCTCGATCACTGAAGCTTTCTTT; v_call: TRBV15; clone_size: few; d_call: .; j_call: TRBJ1-1